This entry lists 29 T cell receptor beta chains sequenced from one sample in a study of molecular identifiers for immune sequencing clone quantification. One entry per CDR3 protein, called by TCRdb with MiXCR from the PCR reads. This table has 250,000 to 400,000 distinct CDR3 sequences, about 21% appearing once. The sample comprised naive CD8+ T cells from blood, with Jurkat cell RNA spiked in. Stated subset: FACS-sorted CD8+CD4-CCR7+CD45RA+ naive T cells. The receptor set was obtained from a human donor in good health. Some libraries in this study had Jurkat cell RNA spiked in.

This clonotype was picked up many times. The rearrangement joins TRBV28 to TRBJ1-1, with 8 bases identical to TRBD1. Germline V gene lookup returns CDR1 MDHEN and CDR2 SYDVKM. CDR3 length equals 13 residues. V trimming: 3 bases; J trimming: 4 bases; junction bases outside the gene matches: 1. CDR3 sequence reads: CASSFRGLTEAFF. DNA of the CDR3: TGTGCCAGCAGTTTCAGGGGGCTCACTGAAGCTTTCTTT.

Note on this clonotype: This clone may be a read error of a much larger clone one base away. This rearrangement joins TRBV6-1 to TRBJ2-3; 12 nucleotides align to TRBD1. The closer fit of TRBJ1-5 to the DNA end suggests the J call may be wrong. The CDR3 extends over 14 amino acids. Germline V gene sequence: CDR1 MNHNS, CDR2 SASEGT. The CDR3 loop reads CASSPGQGADTQHF. CDR3 nucleotides: TGTGCCAGCAGTCCGGGACAGGGGGCAGATACGCAGCATTTT.

For this clonotype: Given a far larger clone just one base away, this is likely a sequencing read error. The chain links TRBV28 to TRBJ2-7; D might be TRBD2 (6 bases). Germline lookup yields CDR1 MDHEN and CDR2 SYDVKM. The CDR3 totals 13 residues. The CDR3 protein is CACSLEGNYEQYF. For the CDR3, the DNA is TGTGCCTGCAGTTTGGAGGGGAACTACGAGCAGTACTTC.

The CDR3 spells CASSQETSGRAETYNEQFF. CDR3 in DNA: TGTGCCAGCAGCCAAGAAACTAGCGGGAGAGCAGAAACCTACAATGAGCAGTTCTTC. The V call is TRBV3-1, the J call TRBJ2-1; 11 nucleotides match TRBD2. Per the germline V gene, CDR1 is LGHDT and CDR2 is YNNKEL (reference sequence). The CDR3 spans 19 residues. V shed 0 bases, J shed 2 bases, and the junction held 9 bases outside the gene matches.

This clonotype was counted many times. CDR3 coding DNA: TGTGCCTGGAGTGTAGGCCAGGCCCACGAGCAGTACTTC. Its translation: CAWSVGQAHEQYF. V usage is TRBV30 and J usage is TRBJ2-7, with D uncertain. Between the trimmed V and J ends, which lost 0 bases and 5 bases, there was a span of 11 bases. In germline, CDR1 is GTSNPN, CDR2 SVGIG (reference sequence). The CDR3 has 13 amino acids.

This clonotype appeared many times. The chain has TRBV4-3 and TRBJ1-5; TRBD1 matches at 9 bases. Trimming removed 0 bases from V and 5 bases from J; junction bases left unmatched: 8. Germline V CDR1 and CDR2: LGHNA, YSLEER. This CDR3 has 17 amino acids. CDR3 amino acids: CASSQDYSGQGYQPQHF. CDR3 nucleotide sequence: TGCGCCAGCAGCCAAGATTATTCGGGACAGGGTTATCAGCCCCAGCATTTT.

With respect to this clonotype: A much more abundant neighbour one base away suggests this may be a read error. The chain joins TRBV7-9 to TRBJ2-5; 11 nucleotides line up with TRBD1. Germline-derived CDR1 and CDR2 are SEHNR and FQNEAQ (reference sequence). The CDR3 loop spans 17 amino acids. Trimming removed 6 bases from V and 4 bases from J; junction bases left unmatched: 13. CDR3 region: CASSIVTLDRGRETQYF. CDR3 nucleotide sequence: TGTGCCAGCAGTATTGTTACATTGGACAGGGGGCGAGAGACCCAGTACTTC. Based on the CDR3 plus reference TRBV7-9 and TRBJ2-5, the full variable domain is DTGVSQNPRHKITKRGQNVTFRCDPISEHNRLYWYRQTLGQGPEFLTYFQNEAQLEKSRLLSDRFSAERPKGSFSTLEIQRTEQGDSAMYLCASSIVTLDRGRETQYFGPGTRLLVL.

Worth noting for this clonotype: The junction differs from germline at one of its ends, possibly a read error. V gene TRBV7-9 combines with J gene TRBJ2-7; a weak D match, TRBD2 (5 bases). The germline V gene has CDR1 SEHNR and CDR2 FQNEAQ (reference sequence). The CDR3 is 13 amino acids. The CDR3 DNA follows: TGTGTCAGCAGGAAACTAGAGGACTACGAGCAGTACTTC. As protein: CVSRKLEDYEQYF.

The genes are TRBV3-1 and TRBJ2-7; the match to TRBD2 covers 11 bases. CDR3 length equals 14 residues. Germline V gene sequence: CDR1 LGHDT, CDR2 YNNKEL (reference sequence). V shed 4 bases, J shed 6 bases, and the junction held 5 bases outside the gene matches. The CDR3: CASSRSGLAVEQYF. CDR3 bases: TGTGCCAGCAGCCGGTCGGGACTAGCGGTCGAGCAGTACTTC.

This clonotype occurred many times. The chain is built from TRBV6-5 and TRBJ1-2; D gene unclear. In germline, CDR1 is MNHEY, CDR2 SVGAGI. V was cut by 2 bases and J by 0 bases, with 7 bases left in between. The CDR3 is made up of 14 amino acids. The CDR3 DNA follows: TGTGCCAGCAGTTACAGCCCGCCTAACTATGGCTACACCTTC. Amino acids: CASSYSPPNYGYTF.

This clonotype was observed a handful of times. The rearrangement links TRBV6-5 to TRBJ1-2, with 7 bases aligning to TRBD1. V lost 6 bases to trimming and J lost 4 bases; unmatched junction nucleotides: 5. In germline, CDR1 is MNHEY, CDR2 SVGAGI. CDR3 length: 13 residues. Written as DNA, the CDR3 is TGTGCCAGCAGCCCAACAGGGGCCTATGGCTACACCTTC. This encodes CASSPTGAYGYTF.

This clonotype was counted ten times or more. V is TRBV19 and J is TRBJ1-5, with D unclear. CDR1 is LNHDA, CDR2 SQIVND, per germline (reference sequence). The CDR3 has 12 amino acids. V gave up 8 bases and J gave up 6 bases, with 11 bases separating them. In DNA form, the CDR3 reads TGTGCCAGTGAAGGCGGCGGTCAGCCCCAGCATTTT. Translation gives CASEGGGQPQHF. Together with reference TRBV19 and TRBJ1-5, the CDR3 gives the full variable domain: DGGITQSPKYLFRKEGQNVTLSCEQNLNHDAMYWYRQDPGQGLRLIYYSQIVNDFQKGDIAEGYSVSREKKESFPLTVTSAQKNPTAFYLCASEGGGQPQHFGDGTRLSIL.

Comments on this clonotype: The junction departs from the called germline gene at one end, perhaps through a read error. CDR3 residues: CASSFRETGLSETQCF. The CDR3, as DNA: TGTGCCAGCAGCTTTCGGGAGACAGGGTTATCAGAGACCCAGTGCTTC. The V and J genes are TRBV5-3 and TRBJ2-5, with D tentatively TRBD1 (7 bases). TRBV5-3 is given ORF status, its function remaining uncertain. The CDR3 sequence is 16 residues long.

This clonotype was detected many times. The chain couples TRBV7-9 to TRBJ1-1; no clear D gene. Germline V CDR1 and CDR2: SEHNR, FQNEAQ (reference sequence). Trimming removed 8 bases at V and 5 bases at J, with 9 bases between. CDR3 length equals 11 residues. The CDR3 DNA reads TGTGCCAGCGAAGCTGATACTGAAGCTTTCTTT. It codes for CASEADTEAFF.

With respect to this clonotype: The missing conserved phenylalanine or tryptophan at the end of this CDR3 makes a read error likely. The V call is TRBV7-8, the J call TRBJ2-2, with TRBD2 as a possible D gene (5 bases). The ends were cut back, 1 base at V and 2 bases at J, with 11 bases in the middle. Per germline, CDR1 SGHVS and CDR2 FQNEAQ. CDR3 size: 16 residues. The DNA of the CDR3 is TGTGCCAGCAGCTTAGGGACTGCCCTTAACACCGGGGAGCTGTTTCTT. Translation gives CASSLGTALNTGELFL.

This clonotype was seen many times. The chain is built from TRBV7-6 and TRBJ1-1; D is undetermined. CDR3 length equals 14 residues. The V and J ends lost 2 bases and 4 bases respectively, with 11 bases between them. Germline V gene data show CDR1 as SGHVS and CDR2 as FNYEAQ. Written as DNA, the CDR3 is TGTGCCAGCAGCTTAAGGATTGGGCCCACTGAAGCTTTCTTT. This sequence encodes CASSLRIGPTEAFF.

This clonotype was seen at least ten times. The chain employs TRBV9 and TRBJ1-1, with D possibly TRBD1 on 5 matching bases. CDR1 and CDR2 from the germline V gene are SGDLS and YYNGEE. Deletions cut 1 base from V and 4 bases from J, with 8 bases between. The CDR3 is 13 amino acids. CDR3 DNA: TGTGCCAGCAGCGTATCTGGGGGCACTGAAGCTTTCTTT. Translation: CASSVSGGTEAFF.

This clonotype was counted at least ten times. The CDR3 loop reads CASSPFKSYEQYF. The CDR3 DNA sequence: TGTGCCAGCAGCCCGTTCAAGTCCTACGAGCAGTACTTC. The chain employs TRBV6-2 or TRBV6-3 and TRBJ2-7, with D hard to call. Germline V gives CDR1 MNHEY, CDR2 SVGEGT. Trimming removed 6 bases at V and 1 base at J, with 10 bases between. This CDR3 is built from 13 residues.

As for this clonotype: The CDR3 does not close with the conserved phenylalanine or tryptophan, likely indicating a read error. The rearrangement joins TRBV10-3 to TRBJ2-7, with D perhaps TRBD1 or TRBD2 (5 bases each). The V end was cut by 6 bases, the J end by 0 bases, with 15 bases between. This CDR3 is built from 15 residues. The germline V gene encodes CDR1 ENHRY and CDR2 SYGVKD. The CDR3 region has the DNA TGTGCCATCAGAATCGGGACCGAGAGCTCCTACGAGCAGTACCTC. It codes for CAIRIGTESSYEQYL.

Many counts were recorded for this clonotype. The chain links TRBV12-3 or TRBV12-4 to TRBJ2-1; D is undetermined. The ends were cut back, 1 base at V and 6 bases at J, with 7 bases in the middle. The CDR3 consists of 13 residues. CDR3 nucleotide sequence: TGTGCCAGCAGTTTAGTACAGAGCAATGAGCAGTTCTTC. This codes for CASSLVQSNEQFF.

As regards this clonotype: A much larger clone sits a single nucleotide away, making a read error possible. The chain is built from TRBV6-1 and TRBJ2-7; the match to TRBD2 covers 7 bases. Per the germline V gene, CDR1 is MNHNS and CDR2 is SASEGT. The CDR3 runs to 15 residues. The CDR3 protein is CACSEGRVRAYEQYF. CDR3 sequence (DNA): TGTGCCTGCAGTGAAGGGAGGGTTAGAGCCTACGAGCAGTACTTC.

This clonotype occurred many times. The gene calls are TRBV2 and TRBJ2-7; D remains unclear. V was pared by 7 bases and J by 4 bases, with 14 bases between. This CDR3 is 13 amino acids long. Germline CDR1 reads SNHLY; CDR2 reads FYNNEI. The chain's CDR3 is CASNRVDVYEQYF. CDR3 DNA sequence: TGTGCCAGCAATCGGGTCGACGTGTACGAGCAGTACTTC.

This clonotype appeared many times. The gene calls are TRBV7-9 and TRBJ2-5, with 9 bases aligning to TRBD1. This CDR3 is 14 amino acids long. V trimming: 7 bases; J trimming: 1 base; junction bases outside the gene matches: 4. The germline CDR1 and CDR2 sequences are SEHNR and FQNEAQ (reference sequence). The DNA for the CDR3 is TGTGCCAGCATGACAGGGGGTTCCCAAGAGACCCAGTACTTC. Protein: CASMTGGSQETQYF.

Regarding this clonotype: This may come from a read error, since a much larger clone is one base off. The gene calls are TRBV2 and TRBJ1-4, with D uncertain. The V gene's germline CDR1 is SNHLY and CDR2 FYNNEI. The ends were cut back, 8 bases at V and 3 bases at J, with 16 bases in the middle. This CDR3 is built from 15 residues. The CDR3 bases are TGTGCCAGCGGTCTTCAGCAGGCCGCTAATGAAAAACTGTTTTTT. Translated, it gives CASGLQQAANEKLFF.

As regards this clonotype: A much larger clone lies a single base off, so this may be a read error. The V and J genes are TRBV7-9 and TRBJ2-6, with D unresolved. V was shortened by 8 bases and J by 2 bases, with 16 bases between the two germline ends. There are 16 residues in the CDR3. Germline V gene lookup returns CDR1 SEHNR and CDR2 FQNEAQ (reference sequence). The chain's CDR3 is CASGPPLGPGANVLTF. The CDR3, as DNA: TGTGCCAGCGGCCCACCCCTGGGCCCTGGGGCCAACGTCCTGACTTTC.

V is TRBV2 and J is TRBJ2-7; maybe TRBD2 (6 bases). V lost 0 bases to trimming and J lost 5 bases, with 11 bases between them. This CDR3 comprises 14 residues. Per the germline V gene, CDR1 is SNHLY and CDR2 is FYNNEI. The chain's CDR3 is CASSEALGRNEQYF. DNA of the CDR3: TGTGCCAGCAGTGAAGCGCTTGGGAGGAACGAGCAGTACTTC. The complete variable domain, with remaining parts taken from reference TRBV2 and TRBJ2-7, reads EPEVTQTPSHQVTQMGQEVILRCVPISNHLYFYWYRQILGQKVEFLVSFYNNEISEKSEIFDDQFSVERPDGSNFTLKIRSTKLEDSAMYFCASSEALGRNEQYFGPGTRLTVT.

The chain recombines TRBV20-1 with TRBJ2-7; the D gene is possibly TRBD2 (6 bases). The V end was cut by 3 bases, the J end by 0 bases, with 12 bases between. CDR1 is DFQATT and CDR2 is SNEGSKA in the germline V gene (reference sequence). The CDR3 has 14 residues. CDR3 nucleotide sequence: TGCAGTGCTAGGGACGTCGGGAGCTCCTACGAGCAGTACTTC. The encoded protein is CSARDVGSSYEQYF.

This clonotype appeared many times. The rearrangement links TRBV4-3 to TRBJ2-7; 10 bases line up with TRBD2. The germline gives CDR1 LGHNA, CDR2 YSLEER. CDR3 length: 16 residues. J gave up 2 bases and V 0 bases, and 4 bases lay outside the gene matches. The DNA of the CDR3 is TGCGCCAGCAGCCAAGAGACTAGCGGGTTCACCTACGAGCAGTACTTC. Translating gives CASSQETSGFTYEQYF.

A few counts support this clonotype. The J gene is TRBJ1-1, the V gene TRBV30, with 10 positions matching TRBD1. Germline CDR1 GTSNPN, CDR2 SVGIG (reference sequence). The CDR3 has 13 amino acids. The junction had 3 bases not matched to a gene; V was cut back by 0 bases and J by 8 bases. CDR3 DNA: TGTGCCTGGAGTGTAGACAGGGGGCTAGAAGCTTTCTTT. This encodes CAWSVDRGLEAFF.